This entry is about one T cell receptor beta chain. No antigen is known for it. CDR1 and CDR2 (germline): ENHRY, SYGVKD. The CDR3 loop spans 14 amino acids. V trimming: 6 bases; J trimming: 6 bases; junction bases outside the gene matches: 6. The record originates from a study of shared clonotypes between healthy human individuals. Study-level findings and limits: The low donor count limited represented genetic and exposure-history diversity.

At deep level, the assay was performed. Authors' processing steps: Junction-only sequences without quality scores came from ImmunoSEQ, so filtering differed. The table came from immunoSEQ multiplex PCR; TCRdb's copy has only in-frame clones and leaves some out. Clone size and V and J calls were adopted from that table, with D and trimming inferred from the DNA. Found here are 850,000 to 1,200,000 clones, 65% to 75% of them singletons; the top ten hold roughly 1.5%. Sequenced input: memory CD4+ T cells sorted from blood. As for subset: CD45RA-negative fraction. The J gene is TRBJ2-1, the V gene TRBV10-3; the match to TRBD2 covers 9 bases. This receptor was obtained from a man aged 18 to 29 in good health. CDR3 DNA: TGTGCCATCAGGCGACTAGCGGATAGCAATGAGCAGTTCTTC. This sequence encodes CAIRRLADSNEQFF.